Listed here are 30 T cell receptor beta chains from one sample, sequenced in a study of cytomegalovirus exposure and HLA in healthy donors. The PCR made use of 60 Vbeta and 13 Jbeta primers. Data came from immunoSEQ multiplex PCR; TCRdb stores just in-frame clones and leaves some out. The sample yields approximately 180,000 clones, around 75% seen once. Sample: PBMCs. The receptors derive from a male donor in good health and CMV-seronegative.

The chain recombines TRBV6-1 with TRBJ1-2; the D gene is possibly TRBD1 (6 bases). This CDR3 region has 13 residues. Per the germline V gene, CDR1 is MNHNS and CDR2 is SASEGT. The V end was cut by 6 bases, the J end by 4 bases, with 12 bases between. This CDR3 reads CASSDRGAYGYTF. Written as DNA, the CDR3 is TGTGCCAGCAGCGACCGGGGGGCCTATGGCTACACCTTC.

In DNA, the CDR3 is TGTGCCAGCAGCTGGACTAGCGGAGCCACAGATACGCAGTATTTT. Its protein product is CASSWTSGATDTQYF. The rearrangement uses TRBV6-5 and TRBJ2-3; the match to TRBD2 covers 10 bases. The CDR3 is 15 residues long. Trimming cost V 6 bases and J 2 bases; bases outside gene matches: 5. CDR1 and CDR2 (germline): MNHEY, SVGAGI.

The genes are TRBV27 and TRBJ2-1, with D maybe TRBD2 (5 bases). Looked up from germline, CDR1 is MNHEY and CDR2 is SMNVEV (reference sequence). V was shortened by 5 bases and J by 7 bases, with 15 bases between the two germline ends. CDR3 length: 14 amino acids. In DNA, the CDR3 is TGTGCCAGCAGTCCCTTCACGCGGGCTAATGAGCAGTTCTTC. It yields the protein CASSPFTRANEQFF.

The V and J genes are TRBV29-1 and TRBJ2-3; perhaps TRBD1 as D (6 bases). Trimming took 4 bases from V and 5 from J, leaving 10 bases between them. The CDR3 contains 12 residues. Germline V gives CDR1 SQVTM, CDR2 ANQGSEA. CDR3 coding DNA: TGCAGCGTTGGGGGGCCCGGAGATACGCAGTATTTT. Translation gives CSVGGPGDTQYF.

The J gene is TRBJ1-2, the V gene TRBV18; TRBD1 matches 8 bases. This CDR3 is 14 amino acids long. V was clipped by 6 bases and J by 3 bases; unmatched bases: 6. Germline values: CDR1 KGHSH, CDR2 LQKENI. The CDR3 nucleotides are TGTGCCAGCTCGACGACAGGGGCCCACTATGGCTACACCTTC. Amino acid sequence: CASSTTGAHYGYTF.

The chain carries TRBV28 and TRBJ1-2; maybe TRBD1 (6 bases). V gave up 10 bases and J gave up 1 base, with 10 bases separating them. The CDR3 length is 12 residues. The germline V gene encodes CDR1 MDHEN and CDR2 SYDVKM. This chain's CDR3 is CATGQLNYGYTF. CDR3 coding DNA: TGTGCCACCGGACAGCTTAACTATGGCTACACCTTC.

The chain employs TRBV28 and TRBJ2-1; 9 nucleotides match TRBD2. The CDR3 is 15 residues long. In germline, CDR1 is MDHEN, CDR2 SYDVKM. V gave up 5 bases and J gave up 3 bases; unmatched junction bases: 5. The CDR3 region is CASSTGTSIYNEQFF. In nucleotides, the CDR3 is TGTGCCAGCAGTACCGGGACTAGCATCTACAATGAGCAGTTCTTC.

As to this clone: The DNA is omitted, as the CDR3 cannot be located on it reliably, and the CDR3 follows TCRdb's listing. This chain's CDR3 is CASSSSGQGAENEQFF. The rearrangement joins TRBV27 to TRBJ2-1; TRBD1, the table's D call, was not compared with the DNA. In germline, CDR1 is MNHEY, CDR2 SMNVEV (reference sequence). The CDR3 is made up of 16 amino acids, end residues included.

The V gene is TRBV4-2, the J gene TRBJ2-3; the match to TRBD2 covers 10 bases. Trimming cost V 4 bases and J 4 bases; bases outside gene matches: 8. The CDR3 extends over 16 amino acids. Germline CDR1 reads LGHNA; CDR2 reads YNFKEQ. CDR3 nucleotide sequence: TGTGCCAGCAGCCCCGAAGCGGGGGGGCTGGCAGATACGCAGTATTTT. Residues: CASSPEAGGLADTQYF.

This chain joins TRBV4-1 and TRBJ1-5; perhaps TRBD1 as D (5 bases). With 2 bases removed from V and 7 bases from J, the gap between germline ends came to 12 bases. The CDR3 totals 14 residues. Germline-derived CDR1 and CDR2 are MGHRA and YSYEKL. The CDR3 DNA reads TGCGCCAGCAGCCAAAGGCACGGGGGGCAGCCCCAGCATTTT. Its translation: CASSQRHGGQPQHF.

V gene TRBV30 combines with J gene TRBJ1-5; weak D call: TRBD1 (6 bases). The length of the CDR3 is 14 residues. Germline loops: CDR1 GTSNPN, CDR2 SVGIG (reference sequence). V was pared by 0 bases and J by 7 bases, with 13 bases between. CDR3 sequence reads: CAWSVLTGRQPQHF. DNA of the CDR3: TGTGCCTGGAGTGTACTTACAGGGCGGCAGCCCCAGCATTTT. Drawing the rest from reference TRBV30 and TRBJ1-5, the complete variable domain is SQTIHQWPATLVQPVGSPLSLECTVEGTSNPNLYWYRQAAGRGLQLLFYSVGIGQISSEVPQNLSASRPQDRQFILSSKKLLLSDSGFYLCAWSVLTGRQPQHFGDGTRLSIL.

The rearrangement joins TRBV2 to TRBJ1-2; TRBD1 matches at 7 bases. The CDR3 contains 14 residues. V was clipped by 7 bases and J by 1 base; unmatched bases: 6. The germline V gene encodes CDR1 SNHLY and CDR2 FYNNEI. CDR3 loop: CASTPGQRNYGYTF. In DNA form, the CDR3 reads TGTGCCAGCACCCCGGGACAGCGTAACTATGGCTACACCTTC. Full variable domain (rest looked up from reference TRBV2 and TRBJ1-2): EPEVTQTPSHQVTQMGQEVILRCVPISNHLYFYWYRQILGQKVEFLVSFYNNEISEKSEIFDDQFSVERPDGSNFTLKIRSTKLEDSAMYFCASTPGQRNYGYTFGSGTRLTVV.

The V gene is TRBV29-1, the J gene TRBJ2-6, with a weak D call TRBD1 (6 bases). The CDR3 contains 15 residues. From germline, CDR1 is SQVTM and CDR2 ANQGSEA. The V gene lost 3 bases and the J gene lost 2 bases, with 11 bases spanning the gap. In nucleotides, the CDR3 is TGCAGCGTTGAGGAGCAGGGGACTGGGGCCAACGTCCTGACTTTC. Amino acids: CSVEEQGTGANVLTF.

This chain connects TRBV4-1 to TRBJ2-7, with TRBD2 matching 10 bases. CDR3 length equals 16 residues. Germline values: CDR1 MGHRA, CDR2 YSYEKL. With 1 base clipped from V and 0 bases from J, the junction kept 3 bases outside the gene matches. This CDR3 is CASSQGSGRSSYEQYF. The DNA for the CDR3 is TGCGCCAGCAGCCAAGGTAGCGGGAGGAGCTCCTACGAGCAGTACTTC.

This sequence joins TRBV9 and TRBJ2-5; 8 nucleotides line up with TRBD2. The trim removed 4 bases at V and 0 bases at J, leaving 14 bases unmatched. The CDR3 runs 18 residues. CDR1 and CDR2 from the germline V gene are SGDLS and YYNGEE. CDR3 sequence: CASSSRGTSGTYQETQYF. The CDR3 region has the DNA TGTGCCAGCAGCTCAAGGGGAACTAGCGGAACCTACCAAGAGACCCAGTACTTC.

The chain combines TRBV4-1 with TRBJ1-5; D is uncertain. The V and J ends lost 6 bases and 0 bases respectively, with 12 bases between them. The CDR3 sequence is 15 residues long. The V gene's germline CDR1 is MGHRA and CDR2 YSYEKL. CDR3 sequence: CASSYEFYSNQPQHF. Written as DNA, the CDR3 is TGCGCCAGCAGTTACGAGTTTTATAGCAATCAGCCCCAGCATTTT.

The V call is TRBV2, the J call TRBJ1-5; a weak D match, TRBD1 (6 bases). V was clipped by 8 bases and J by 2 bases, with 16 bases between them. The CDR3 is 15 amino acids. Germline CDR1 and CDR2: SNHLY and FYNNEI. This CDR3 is CASRGQTVGNQPQHF. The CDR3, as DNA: TGTGCCAGCCGTGGACAGACAGTAGGCAATCAGCCCCAGCATTTT.

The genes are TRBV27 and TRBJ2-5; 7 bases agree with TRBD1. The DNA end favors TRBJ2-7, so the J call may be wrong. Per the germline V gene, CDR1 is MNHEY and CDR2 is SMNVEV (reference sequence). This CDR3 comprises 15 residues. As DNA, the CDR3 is TGTGCCAGCAGTTTTCGGGCAGGGGGAACCTACGAGCAGTACTTC. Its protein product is CASSFRAGGTYEQYF.

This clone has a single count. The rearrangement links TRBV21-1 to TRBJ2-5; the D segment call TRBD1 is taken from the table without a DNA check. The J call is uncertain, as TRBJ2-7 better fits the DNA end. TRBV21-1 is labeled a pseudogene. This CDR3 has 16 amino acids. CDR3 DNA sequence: TGTGCCAGCAGCAAAGGTTTCAGGGGGCCGTTCTACGAGCAGTACTTC. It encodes CASSKGFRGPFYEQYF.

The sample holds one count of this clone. As DNA, the CDR3 is TGTGCCAGCAGTTATACCGGGGTGGCGGAAAAACTGTTTTTT. Its protein product is CASSYTGVAEKLFF. The chain uses TRBV6-5 and TRBJ1-4; no firm D call. The CDR3 totals 14 residues. Trimming took 3 bases from V and 8 from J, leaving 13 bases between them. Per the germline V gene, CDR1 is MNHEY and CDR2 is SVGAGI.

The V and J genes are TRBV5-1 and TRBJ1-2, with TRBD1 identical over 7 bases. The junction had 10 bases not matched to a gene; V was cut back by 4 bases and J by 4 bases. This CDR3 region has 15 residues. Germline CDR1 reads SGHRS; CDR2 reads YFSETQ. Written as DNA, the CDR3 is TGCGCCAGCAGCGAGGCCGGGACAGAACTCTATGGCTACACCTTC. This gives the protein CASSEAGTELYGYTF.

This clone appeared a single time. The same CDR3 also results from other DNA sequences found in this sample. This chain's CDR3 is CASSGTGGNQPQHF. In nucleotides, the CDR3 is TGTGCCAGCAGCGGGACAGGGGGAAATCAGCCCCAGCATTTT. The chain combines TRBV2 with TRBJ1-5; TRBD1 matches 11 bases. J lost 4 bases, V lost 6 bases, and 2 bases had no gene match. The CDR3 has 14 residues. Germline lookup yields CDR1 SNHLY and CDR2 FYNNEI.

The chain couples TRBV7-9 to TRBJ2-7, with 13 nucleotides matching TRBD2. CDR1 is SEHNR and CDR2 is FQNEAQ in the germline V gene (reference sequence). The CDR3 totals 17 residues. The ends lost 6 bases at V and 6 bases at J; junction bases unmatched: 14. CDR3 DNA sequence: TGTGCCAGCAGGCCCGGACTAGCGGGAGCCAGGGTTGGCGAGCAGTACTTC. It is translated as CASRPGLAGARVGEQYF.

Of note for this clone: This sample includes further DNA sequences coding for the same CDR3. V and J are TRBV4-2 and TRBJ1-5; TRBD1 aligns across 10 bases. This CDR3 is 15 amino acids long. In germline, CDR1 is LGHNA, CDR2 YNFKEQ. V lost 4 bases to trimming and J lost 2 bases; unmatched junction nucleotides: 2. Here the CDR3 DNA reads TGTGCCAGCAGCCGGGACAGGGGAGGCAATCAGCCCCAGCATTTT. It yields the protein CASSRDRGGNQPQHF.

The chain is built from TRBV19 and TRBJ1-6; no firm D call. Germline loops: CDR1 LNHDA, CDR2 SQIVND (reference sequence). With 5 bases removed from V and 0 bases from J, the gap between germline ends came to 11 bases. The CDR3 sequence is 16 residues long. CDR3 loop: CASSGSASSYNSPLHF. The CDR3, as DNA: TGTGCCAGTAGTGGCAGCGCGAGCTCCTATAATTCACCCCTCCACTTT. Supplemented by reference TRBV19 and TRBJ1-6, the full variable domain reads DGGITQSPKYLFRKEGQNVTLSCEQNLNHDAMYWYRQDPGQGLRLIYYSQIVNDFQKGDIAEGYSVSREKKESFPLTVTSAQKNPTAFYLCASSGSASSYNSPLHFGNGTRLTVT.

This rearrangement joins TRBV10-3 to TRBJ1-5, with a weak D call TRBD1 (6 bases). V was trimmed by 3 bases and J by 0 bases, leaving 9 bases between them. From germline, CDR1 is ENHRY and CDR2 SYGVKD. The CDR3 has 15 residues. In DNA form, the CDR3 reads TGTGCCATCAGTGACAGGGGCTATAGCAATCAGCCCCAGCATTTT. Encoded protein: CAISDRGYSNQPQHF.

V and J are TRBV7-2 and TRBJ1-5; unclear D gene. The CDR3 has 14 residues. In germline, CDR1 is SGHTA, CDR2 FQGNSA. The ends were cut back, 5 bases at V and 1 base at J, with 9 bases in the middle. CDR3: CASSLLPSNQPQHF. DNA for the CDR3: TGTGCCAGCAGCCTACTCCCGAGCAATCAGCCCCAGCATTTT.

CDR3 in DNA: TGTGCCACCAGCAGAGATCGAGAGACAAACACTGAAGCTTTCTTT. Its protein product is CATSRDRETNTEAFF. The V and J genes are TRBV15 and TRBJ1-1, with D hard to call. CDR1 is LNHNV and CDR2 is YYDKDF in the germline V gene (reference sequence). V was cut by 0 bases and J by 2 bases, with 10 bases left in between. This CDR3 is 15 amino acids long.

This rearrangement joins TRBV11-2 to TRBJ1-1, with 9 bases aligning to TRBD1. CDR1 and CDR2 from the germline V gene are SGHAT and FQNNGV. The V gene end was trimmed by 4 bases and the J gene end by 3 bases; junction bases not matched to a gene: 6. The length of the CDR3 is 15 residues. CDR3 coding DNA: TGTGCCAGCAGCTCCGGGGACAGGGTCCACACTGAAGCTTTCTTT. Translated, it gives CASSSGDRVHTEAFF.

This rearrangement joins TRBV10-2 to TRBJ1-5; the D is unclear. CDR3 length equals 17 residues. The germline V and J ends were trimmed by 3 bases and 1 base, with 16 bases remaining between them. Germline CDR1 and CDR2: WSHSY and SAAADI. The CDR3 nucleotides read TGCGCCAGCAGTGAAGGCCCCCGGGGAGCAAGCAATCAGCCCCAGCATTTT. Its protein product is CASSEGPRGASNQPQHF.